This is a list of T cell receptor beta chains from one sample in a study of blood T cell repertoires in COVID-19. Repertoires were generated with immunoSEQ multiplex PCR, while TCRdb's copy carries only in-frame clones and drops some. Here the sample spans under 250,000 clones, about 90% being singletons. What was sequenced was peripheral blood. These receptors all stem from a man at least 80 years old with acute or convalescent COVID-19. CDR3s include the opening cysteine and the closing phenylalanine or tryptophan. The D gene is left open where the match is weak. Some rows have no size entry. The others give once, few or many, or a class for an expanded clone.

-	-	TRBV7-6	15	TRBJ2-5	CASSLGGAVQETQYF	TGTGCCAGCAGCTTAGGTGGGGCAGTTCAAGAGACCCAGTACTTC
-	once	TRBV4-2	14	TRBJ2-3	CASSQGTSPDTQYF	TGTGCCAGCAGCCAAGGGACTTCTCCAGATACGCAGTATTTT
-	-	TRBV5-1	14	TRBJ2-7	CASSLAGNSYEQYF	TGCGCCAGCAGCTTGGCGGGAAACTCCTACGAGCAGTACTTC
TRBD1	-	TRBV19	16	TRBJ1-1	CASSTGTGRRNTEAFF	TGTGCCAGTAGTACGGGGACAGGGAGGAGGAACACTGAAGCTTTCTTT
TRBD1	-	TRBV7-2	15	TRBJ1-6	CASSFPQGRSSPLHF	TGTGCCAGCAGCTTCCCACAGGGGCGCAGTTCACCCCTCCACTTT
TRBD2	-	TRBV3-1/TRBV3-2	15	TRBJ2-7	CASSQGSGFAYEQYF	TGTGCCAGCAGCCAAGGTAGCGGGTTTGCCTACGAGCAGTACTTC
TRBD1	-	TRBV5-6	15	TRBJ1-2	CASSPTGVDWYGYTF	TGTGCCAGCAGCCCGACAGGGGTGGATTGGTATGGCTACACCTTC
TRBD2	once	TRBV7-6	15	TRBJ2-1	CASSKIAGALDEQFF	TGTGCCAGCAGCAAAATAGCGGGGGCCTTGGATGAGCAGTTCTTC
TRBD1	-	TRBV10-3	15	TRBJ2-2	CAISESAGGPGELFF	TGTGCCATCAGTGAGTCAGCAGGGGGCCCCGGGGAGCTGTTTTTT
TRBD2	-	TRBV29-1	16	TRBJ2-2	CSVESSGTTNTGELFF	TGCAGCGTTGAATCTAGCGGGACCACGAACACCGGGGAGCTGTTTTTT
TRBD1	-	TRBV18	14	TRBJ1-4	CASSPSGGGEKLFF	TGTGCCAGCTCACCATCAGGGGGCGGAGAAAAACTGTTTTTT